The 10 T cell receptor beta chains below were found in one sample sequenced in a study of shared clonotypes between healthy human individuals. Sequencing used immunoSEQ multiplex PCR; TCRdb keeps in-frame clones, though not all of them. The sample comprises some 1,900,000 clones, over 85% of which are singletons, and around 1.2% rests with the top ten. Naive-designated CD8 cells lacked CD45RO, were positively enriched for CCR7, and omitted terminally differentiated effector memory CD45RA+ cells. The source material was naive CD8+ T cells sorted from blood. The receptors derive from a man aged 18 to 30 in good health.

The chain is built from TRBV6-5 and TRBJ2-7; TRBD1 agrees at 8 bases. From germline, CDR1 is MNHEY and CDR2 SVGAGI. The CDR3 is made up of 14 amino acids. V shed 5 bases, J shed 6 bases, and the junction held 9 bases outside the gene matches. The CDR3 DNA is TGTGCCAGCAGTCCACTGGACAGGGCGGGCGAGCAGTACTTC. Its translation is CASSPLDRAGEQYF.

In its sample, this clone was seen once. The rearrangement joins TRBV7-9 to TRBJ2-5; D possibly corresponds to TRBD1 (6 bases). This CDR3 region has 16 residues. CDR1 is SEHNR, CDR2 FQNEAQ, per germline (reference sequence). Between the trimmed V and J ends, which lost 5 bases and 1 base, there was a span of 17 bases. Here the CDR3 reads CASSMDSGVGQETQYF. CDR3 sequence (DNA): TGTGCCAGCAGCATGGACAGTGGAGTCGGCCAAGAGACCCAGTACTTC.

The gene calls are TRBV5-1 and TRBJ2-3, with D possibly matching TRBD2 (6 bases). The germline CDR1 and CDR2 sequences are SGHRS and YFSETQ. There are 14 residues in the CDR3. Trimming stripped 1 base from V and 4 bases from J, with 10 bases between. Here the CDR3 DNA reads TGCGCCAGCAGCTTGAGTCGCGGGGCAGATACGCAGTATTTT. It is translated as CASSLSRGADTQYF. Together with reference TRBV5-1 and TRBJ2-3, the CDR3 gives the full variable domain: KAGVTQTPRYLIKTRGQQVTLSCSPISGHRSVSWYQQTPGQGLQFLFEYFSETQRNKGNFPGRFSGRQFSNSRSEMNVSTLELGDSALYLCASSLSRGADTQYFGPGTRLTVL.

The CDR3 protein is CASSYPGTSRNYGYTF. The DNA for the CDR3 is TGTGCCAGCAGCTACCCTGGGACAAGTCGGAACTATGGCTACACCTTC. This rearrangement joins TRBV7-9 to TRBJ1-2; D is perhaps TRBD1 (6 bases). This CDR3 is 16 amino acids long. Germline V gene data show CDR1 as SEHNR and CDR2 as FQNEAQ (reference sequence). V dropped 4 bases and J dropped 2 bases, with 17 bases sitting between them. The full variable domain, rest sourced from reference TRBV7-9 and TRBJ1-2, is DTGVSQNPRHKITKRGQNVTFRCDPISEHNRLYWYRQTLGQGPEFLTYFQNEAQLEKSRLLSDRFSAERPKGSFSTLEIQRTEQGDSAMYLCASSYPGTSRNYGYTFGSGTRLTVV.

In nucleotides, the CDR3 is TGTGCCAGCAGCTACTTAAATCTAGAGGGCGCTAAGAACTATGGCTACACCTTC. This sequence encodes CASSYLNLEGAKNYGYTF. The chain couples TRBV5-8 to TRBJ1-2; D not certain. Germline V lookup: CDR1 SGHTS, CDR2 YDEGEE. Trimming shortened V by 3 bases and J by 2 bases, and 23 bases separated the two germline ends. The CDR3 has 18 amino acids. Drawing the rest from reference TRBV5-8 and TRBJ1-2, the complete variable domain is EAGVTQSPTHLIKTRGQQATLRCSPISGHTSVYWYQQALGLGLQFLLWYDEGEERNRGNFPPRFSGRQFPNYSSELNVNALELEDSALYLCASSYLNLEGAKNYGYTFGSGTRLTVV.

The CDR3 DNA follows: TGTGCCAGCAGTGTAGGACTAGCGGGACTTAGCTACGAGCAGTACTTC. Translation gives CASSVGLAGLSYEQYF. The chain employs TRBV2 and TRBJ2-7; the match to TRBD2 covers 12 bases. The CDR3 consists of 16 residues. Trimming at V came to 4 bases and at J to 3 bases, leaving 7 bases not matched to a gene. Germline V lookup: CDR1 SNHLY, CDR2 FYNNEI.

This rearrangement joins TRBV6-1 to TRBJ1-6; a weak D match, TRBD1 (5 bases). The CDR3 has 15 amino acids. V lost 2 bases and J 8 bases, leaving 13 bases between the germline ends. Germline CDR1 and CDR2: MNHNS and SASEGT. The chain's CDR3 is CASSEISGKDSPLHF. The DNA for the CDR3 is TGTGCCAGCAGTGAAATATCAGGGAAGGATTCACCCCTCCACTTT.

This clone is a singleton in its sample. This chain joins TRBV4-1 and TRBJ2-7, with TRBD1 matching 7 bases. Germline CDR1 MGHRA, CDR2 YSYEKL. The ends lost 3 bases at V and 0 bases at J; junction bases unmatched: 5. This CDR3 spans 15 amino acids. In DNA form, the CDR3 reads TGCGCCAGCAGCCAGCAGACAGGGAGCTCCTACGAGCAGTACTTC. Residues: CASSQQTGSSYEQYF.

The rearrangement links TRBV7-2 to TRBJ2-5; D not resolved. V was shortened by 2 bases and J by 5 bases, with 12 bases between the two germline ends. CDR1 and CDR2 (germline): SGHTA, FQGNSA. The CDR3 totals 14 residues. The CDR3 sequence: CASSLNQVVETQYF. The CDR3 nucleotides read TGTGCCAGCAGCTTAAATCAAGTCGTTGAGACCCAGTACTTC.

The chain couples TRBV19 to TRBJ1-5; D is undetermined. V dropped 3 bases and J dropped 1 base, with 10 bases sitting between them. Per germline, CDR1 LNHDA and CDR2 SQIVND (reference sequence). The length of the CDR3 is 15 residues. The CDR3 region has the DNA TGTGCCAGTAGTATGTACTGGGGAAGCAATCAGCCCCAGCATTTT. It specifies CASSMYWGSNQPQHF.